This TCR beta chain was sequenced in a study of response to subunit inactivated influenza vaccine. TCRdb analysed the RT-PCR reads with MiXCR anew, one entry per CDR3 protein. The profile shows 590,000 or so distinct CDR3 sequences, less than 15% of them singletons. V was cut by 1 base and J by 5 bases, with 8 bases left in between. Looked up from germline, CDR1 is SQVTM and CDR2 is ANQGSEA. The CDR3 loop spans 12 amino acids. The source material was PBMCs from blood, sampled 14 days before vaccination. The receptor's source is a man aged 50 to 59 who received an inactivated influenza vaccine. The V gene is TRBV29-1, the J gene TRBJ2-5; D is ambiguous. The CDR3 DNA reads as TGCAGCGTTGAAGTGGGAAGGGAGACCCAGTACTTC. It specifies CSVEVGRETQYF.